The clone carrying this T cell receptor beta chain has just a few counts. Its antigen is still unknown. CDR1 and CDR2 (germline): DFQATT, SNEGSKA (reference sequence). The CDR3 runs to 14 residues. Trimming took off 7 bases at V and 4 bases at J, with 19 bases between the two ends. This sample is part of a study of blood T cells in healthy people across ages. Regarding the study as a whole: Leaving the PBMCs unsorted stopped any conclusive comparison of naive versus antigen-experienced cells.

The use of a sample-barcoded 5' primer and a J-beta primer mix characterized a second PCR of about 7 to 12 cycles. Template switching added a 12-random-nucleotide identifier to every cDNA molecule. MiXCR, run by TCRdb on the 5' RACE reads, gives a single entry per CDR3 protein. The data hold about 1.5 million distinct CDR3 sequences, with about 40% observed a single time. The TCR originated in a woman younger than 35 in good health. The sequenced sample consisted of blood. This sequence joins TRBV20-1 and TRBJ1-1, with D perhaps matching TRBD1 (5 bases). DNA of the CDR3: TGCAGTGTCCCGCCGGGGCAGGTAAGCACTGAAGCTTTCTTT. It specifies CSVPPGQVSTEAFF.